This TCR beta chain was identified during a study of monozygotic twins with inflammatory bowel disease. Notes on this clonotype: No antigen is known for it.

Germline V lookup: CDR1 DFQATT, CDR2 SNEGSKA (reference sequence). There are 14 residues in the CDR3. There were eight separate reactions per sample in which cDNA was made. After re-calling the 5' RACE reads, TCRdb lists one entry per CDR3 protein, DNA absent. The specimen's table records 310,000 or so distinct CDR3 sequences. Study results and caveats: Twins with IBD had fewer clonotypes in common with others than healthy twins, particularly during disease activity.

This clonotype was obtained from a human donor with ulcerative colitis or Crohn's disease, or a healthy co-twin of an affected twin (not recorded which). The V gene is TRBV20-1, the J gene TRBJ2-1. The source material was blood. Here the CDR3 reads CSAREPIGYNEQFF.